The sequence of this T cell receptor beta chain was determined in a study of cytomegalovirus exposure and HLA in healthy donors. CDR1 GTSNPN and CDR2 SVGIG come from the germline V gene (reference sequence). CDR3 size: 12 residues. Trimming left V 4 bases short and J 8 bases short, with 14 bases between. The study ran its PCR with 60 Vbeta and 13 Jbeta primers. The protocol was immunoSEQ multiplex PCR, while the TCRdb copy is restricted to in-frame clones and leaves out a portion. The specimen's table records over 150,000 clones. The material sequenced was PBMCs. This clonotype was sampled from a boy aged 5-17 years in good health and CMV-seronegative. This sequence joins TRBV30 and TRBJ1-2; D gene ambiguous. The CDR3 DNA reads as TGTGCCTGGACCCGGGGTTTTAGAGGCTACACCTTC. Protein sequence: CAWTRGFRGYTF.